This T cell receptor (beta chain) was observed in a study of blood T cell repertoires in COVID-19. CDR1 and CDR2 (germline): SGDLS, YYNGEE. CDR3 length: 17 residues. V was clipped by 3 bases and J by 6 bases; unmatched bases: 10. Clones were read by immunoSEQ multiplex PCR, and TCRdb kept only the in-frame ones, dropping some. This sample carries roughly 13,000 clones, approximately 73% of them seen once, and the ten largest clones take roughly a tenth. The sequence came from a man between 65 and 79 years old with acute or convalescent COVID-19. V and J are TRBV9 and TRBJ2-3, with 13 bases that match TRBD2. Sequenced sample: peripheral blood. CDR3 DNA: TGTGCCAGCAGCGCGTTTTCCGGACTAGCGGGGGTGGATACGCAGTATTTT. Its protein product is CASSAFSGLAGVDTQYF.